The clone carrying this TCR beta chain was counted ten times or more. Amplification of TCR beta CDR3 regions was performed using RNA transcripts as template. Researchers ran a first-round RT-PCR on the TCR CDR3 using the HTBI primer set. MiXCR was run by TCRdb on the multiplex PCR reads, yielding one entry per CDR3 protein. This table has approximately 600,000 distinct CDR3 sequences, less than 25% appearing once. These data originate in a study of T cells in Graves' hyperthyroidism and ophthalmopathy. The sequenced material came from blood. This receptor was taken from a man aged 25-45 years with Graves' ophthalmopathy.

The CDR3 nucleotides are TGCGCCAGCAGCTTGGATGGACAGGGGAACACTGAAGCTTTCTTT. Protein: CASSLDGQGNTEAFF. The chain uses TRBV5-1 and TRBJ1-1, with 8 positions matching TRBD1. J was trimmed by 1 base and V by 0 bases; bases with no gene match: 2. Germline assignment: CDR1 SGHRS and CDR2 YFSETQ. This CDR3 is built from 15 residues. Variable domain in full (rest from reference TRBV5-1 and TRBJ1-1): KAGVTQTPRYLIKTRGQQVTLSCSPISGHRSVSWYQQTPGQGLQFLFEYFSETQRNKGNFPGRFSGRQFSNSRSEMNVSTLELGDSALYLCASSLDGQGNTEAFFGQGTRLTVV.